What follows are 29 T cell receptor beta chains derived from one specimen sequenced in a study of blood T cell repertoires in COVID-19. The protocol was immunoSEQ multiplex PCR, while the TCRdb copy is restricted to in-frame clones and leaves out a portion. The sample carries around 130,000 clones, about 86% recorded once. What was sequenced was PBMCs or T cells enriched from blood (not recorded which). These receptors were taken from a man between 35 and 55 years old with acute COVID-19.

The J gene is TRBJ2-5, the V gene TRBV19; 9 positions agree with TRBD2. Germline CDR1 and CDR2: LNHDA and SQIVND (reference sequence). The CDR3 extends over 17 amino acids. J gave up 6 bases and V 9 bases, and 20 bases lay outside the gene matches. CDR3 sequence (DNA): TGTGCCAGCAGCGGTCGGGGGACGCGGGGGGGCACGAAGACCCAGTACTTC. It specifies CASSGRGTRGGTKTQYF.

This clone turned up a few times. This chain joins TRBV6-2 or TRBV6-3 and TRBJ2-7; D is uncertain. V lost 5 bases and J lost 2, with 10 bases in between. Germline V lookup: CDR1 MNHEY, CDR2 SVGEGT. The CDR3 consists of 13 residues. CDR3 in amino acids: CASSLELAYEQYF. The CDR3 DNA reads as TGTGCCAGCAGTCTTGAATTAGCCTACGAGCAGTACTTC.

V and J are TRBV29-1 and TRBJ1-1; D unclear. The CDR3 covers 14 residues. Germline assignment: CDR1 SQVTM and CDR2 ANQGSEA. With 4 bases removed from V and 1 base from J, the gap between germline ends came to 13 bases. CDR3 region: CSVVGPGGNTEAFF. For the CDR3, the DNA is TGCAGCGTTGTAGGTCCAGGAGGGAACACTGAAGCTTTCTTT.

The V and J genes are TRBV4-1 and TRBJ2-5; TRBD2 matches 10 bases. The CDR3 covers 15 residues. V was clipped by 6 bases and J by 4 bases; unmatched bases: 8. The germline gives CDR1 MGHRA, CDR2 YSYEKL. This CDR3 is CASSYGTSELETQYF. For the CDR3, the DNA is TGCGCCAGCAGTTACGGGACTAGCGAGTTAGAGACCCAGTACTTC.

The count of this clone is one. The V and J genes are TRBV4-1 and TRBJ2-7; TRBD1 matches 10 bases. V shed 4 bases and J 5 bases; nucleotides not matched to a gene: 5. This CDR3 contains 14 residues. Germline V gives CDR1 MGHRA, CDR2 YSYEKL. The DNA of the CDR3 is TGCGCCAGCAGCCGAGGACAGGGGGAGGACGAGCAGTACTTC. Amino acids: CASSRGQGEDEQYF.

This clone was counted once. V usage is TRBV11-2 and J usage is TRBJ2-3; 8 bases align to TRBD1. V was pared by 3 bases and J by 3 bases, with 8 bases of the junction left unmatched. The germline CDR1 and CDR2 sequences are SGHAT and FQNNGV. This CDR3 has 16 residues. CDR3 residues: CASSFTWTGWTDTQYF. The CDR3 nucleotides read TGTGCCAGCAGCTTTACCTGGACAGGGTGGACAGATACGCAGTATTTT.

This clone was observed a single time. The V gene is TRBV3-1 (or the pseudogene TRBV3-2), the J gene TRBJ2-5; 7 nucleotides agree with TRBD1. CDR1 is LGHDT, CDR2 YNNKEL, per germline (reference sequence). V was clipped by 1 base and J by 5 bases; unmatched bases: 4. The CDR3 covers 14 residues. In DNA, the CDR3 is TGTGCCAGCAGCCAAGCAGGGGGAAAGGAGACCCAGTACTTC. It is translated as CASSQAGGKETQYF.

The V and J genes are TRBV6-5 and TRBJ1-1; 10 bases match TRBD1. CDR3 length: 15 amino acids. Per the germline V gene, CDR1 is MNHEY and CDR2 is SVGAGI. J was trimmed by 3 bases and V by 3 bases; bases with no gene match: 4. The CDR3 DNA follows: TGTGCCAGCAGTTATGCGACAGGGGGCCACACTGAAGCTTTCTTT. This sequence encodes CASSYATGGHTEAFF.

This rearrangement joins TRBV23-1 to TRBJ2-4; D perhaps matches TRBD2 (6 bases). TRBV23-1 is an ORF for which the function is uncertain. This CDR3 comprises 13 residues. Trimming stripped 4 bases from V and 15 bases from J, with 19 bases between. This CDR3 is CASSRSRRTMGYF. The CDR3 coding sequence is TGCGCCAGCAGTCGGAGTCGAAGGACTATGGGGTACTTC.

V usage is TRBV5-4 and J usage is TRBJ1-6; a weak D match, TRBD1 (5 bases). The V gene's germline CDR1 is SGHNT and CDR2 YYREEE (reference sequence). The CDR3 sequence is 17 residues long. Trimming removed 5 bases at V and 0 bases at J, with 15 bases between. This CDR3 reads CASSPGWGDSYNSPLHF. As DNA, the CDR3 is TGTGCCAGCAGTCCCGGCTGGGGGGACTCCTATAATTCACCCCTCCACTTT.

The V and J genes are TRBV3-1 (or the pseudogene TRBV3-2) and TRBJ1-1; tentative D call: TRBD1 (6 bases). The V end was cut by 0 bases, the J end by 0 bases, with 17 bases between. The germline gives CDR1 LGHDT, CDR2 YNNKEL (reference sequence). This CDR3 spans 18 amino acids. The CDR3 DNA follows: TGTGCCAGCAGCCAAGAAGTAGTCACAGGGTCGATGAACACTGAAGCTTTCTTT. Protein sequence: CASSQEVVTGSMNTEAFF.

This chain joins TRBV27 and TRBJ2-2; 8 bases align to TRBD1. The CDR3 runs 15 residues. The V gene end was trimmed by 4 bases and the J gene end by 4 bases; junction bases not matched to a gene: 5. The germline gives CDR1 MNHEY, CDR2 SMNVEV (reference sequence). CDR3 in DNA: TGTGCCAGCAGTTCCCAGGGGGCTGGCACCGGGGAGCTGTTTTTT. It codes for CASSSQGAGTGELFF.

The rearrangement links TRBV27 to TRBJ2-6; 7 bases map to TRBD2. CDR3 length equals 14 residues. V was pared by 8 bases and J by 3 bases, with 4 bases of the junction left unmatched. CDR1 is MNHEY and CDR2 is SMNVEV in the germline V gene (reference sequence). The chain's CDR3 is CASSGRDGANVLTF. CDR3 nucleotide sequence: TGTGCCAGCTCGGGGAGGGATGGGGCCAACGTCCTGACTTTC.

CDR3: CASRQGAGEQYF. The CDR3 DNA reads TGTGCCAGCAGACAGGGGGCAGGAGAGCAGTACTTC. The rearrangement links TRBV2 to TRBJ2-7; 9 bases line up with TRBD1. The J segment lost 7 bases and the V segment lost 6 bases, leaving 4 bases of the junction unmatched. This CDR3 is 12 amino acids long. The V gene's germline CDR1 is SNHLY and CDR2 FYNNEI.

This clone has a single count. This chain links TRBV9 with TRBJ1-6; D remains ambiguous. V dropped 0 bases and J dropped 10 bases, with 17 bases sitting between them. Germline CDR1 is SGDLS and CDR2 is YYNGEE. The CDR3 runs 16 residues. Here the CDR3 DNA reads TGTGCCAGCAGCGTAGGCGGGTCCGGACCAAGCTCACCCCTCCACTTT. As protein: CASSVGGSGPSSPLHF.

The chain uses TRBV5-1 and TRBJ2-3, with a weak D call TRBD2 (6 bases). This CDR3 has 15 amino acids. Germline V gene lookup returns CDR1 SGHRS and CDR2 YFSETQ. Trimming left V 4 bases short and J 0 bases short, with 12 bases between. The CDR3 sequence is CASSLGRSSTDTQYF. CDR3 DNA sequence: TGCGCCAGCAGCCTCGGGAGATCGAGCACAGATACGCAGTATTTT.

The chain links TRBV27 to TRBJ2-4, with D perhaps TRBD2 (5 bases). From germline, CDR1 is MNHEY and CDR2 SMNVEV (reference sequence). This CDR3 contains 16 residues. Trimming cost V 3 bases and J 0 bases, with 12 bases left between them. CDR3 nucleotides: TGTGCCAGCAGTTTTCGGGGATTACTAGCCAAAAACATTCAGTACTTC. Its protein is CASSFRGLLAKNIQYF.

This chain links TRBV6-5 with TRBJ2-2; TRBD2 matches 7 bases. This CDR3 contains 15 residues. Germline CDR1 is MNHEY and CDR2 is SVGAGI. V shed 7 bases, J shed 4 bases, and the junction held 9 bases outside the gene matches. The CDR3 DNA is TGTGCCAGCACCACCCTGGGGGGGGGCACCGGGGAGCTGTTTTTT. Protein sequence: CASTTLGGGTGELFF.

The V and J genes are TRBV12-3 or TRBV12-4 and TRBJ1-3, with D uncertain. The CDR3 sequence is 13 residues long. The ends were cut back, 3 bases at V and 0 bases at J, with 3 bases in the middle. The CDR3 reads CASSFNSGNTIYF. CDR3 bases: TGTGCCAGCAGTTTCAACTCTGGAAACACCATATATTTT.

This clone came up a few times. V usage is TRBV5-6 and J usage is TRBJ1-1, with unresolved D. The CDR3 totals 16 residues. V was cut by 1 base and J by 0 bases, with 13 bases left in between. In germline, CDR1 is SGHDT, CDR2 YYEEEE. This chain's CDR3 is CASSLLGGGMNTEAFF. DNA for the CDR3: TGTGCCAGCAGCTTGTTAGGAGGCGGGATGAACACTGAAGCTTTCTTT.

The gene calls are TRBV10-3 and TRBJ1-3; a possible D gene is TRBD1 (5 bases). The CDR3 has 17 amino acids. Trimming removed 0 bases at V and 9 bases at J, with 21 bases between. In germline, CDR1 is ENHRY, CDR2 SYGVKD. Written as DNA, the CDR3 is TGTGCCATCAGTGAGTCTCTAACCGGGACCGGGAGGAGCACCATATATTTT. Translating it yields CAISESLTGTGRSTIYF.

V usage is TRBV3-1 (or the pseudogene TRBV3-2) and J usage is TRBJ2-1; the D gene is possibly TRBD1 (6 bases). The ends were cut back, 1 base at V and 7 bases at J, with 23 bases in the middle. CDR3 length equals 18 residues. The germline V gene encodes CDR1 LGHDT and CDR2 YNNKEL (reference sequence). The CDR3 DNA sequence: TGTGCCAGCAGCCAAGTTCATCACGTGGGGGCGATTTCTAATGAGCAGTTCTTC. Residues: CASSQVHHVGAISNEQFF.

V and J are TRBV9 and TRBJ2-2; a possible D gene is TRBD2 (5 bases). Trimming took off 4 bases at V and 8 bases at J, with 15 bases between the two ends. Germline lookup yields CDR1 SGDLS and CDR2 YYNGEE. The CDR3 contains 14 residues. The CDR3: CASSPRVGNGELFF. In DNA, the CDR3 is TGTGCCAGCAGCCCGAGGGTAGGGAATGGGGAGCTGTTTTTT.

This chain connects TRBV5-6 to TRBJ1-6; 10 bases are shared with TRBD1. The V gene's germline CDR1 is SGHDT and CDR2 YYEEEE. The length of the CDR3 is 16 residues. J gave up 7 bases and V 1 base, and 5 bases lay outside the gene matches. DNA for the CDR3: TGTGCCAGCAGCTTGAATACGGGACAGGGGAATTCACCCCTCCACTTT. This codes for CASSLNTGQGNSPLHF.

The chain has TRBV27 and TRBJ1-2; tentatively, D is TRBD1 (5 bases). V lost 3 bases and J 4 bases, leaving 9 bases between the germline ends. CDR3 size: 13 residues. Germline V gene data show CDR1 as MNHEY and CDR2 as SMNVEV (reference sequence). CDR3 sequence: CASSLGGGYGYTF. The CDR3, as DNA: TGTGCCAGCAGTTTGGGGGGGGGCTATGGCTACACCTTC.

This chain joins TRBV7-6 and TRBJ1-2; weak D call: TRBD1 (5 bases). This CDR3 contains 14 residues. V was pared by 1 base and J by 6 bases, with 12 bases between. Germline V gene data show CDR1 as SGHVS and CDR2 as FNYEAQ. CDR3 in DNA: TGTGCCAGCAGCTTAGGGGGAGGGGAACATGGCTACACCTTC. Encoded protein: CASSLGGGEHGYTF.

This clone appeared a single time. The chain employs TRBV6-1 and TRBJ2-1; D not certain. Germline V CDR1 and CDR2: MNHNS, SASEGT. This CDR3 has 15 residues. V was cut by 0 bases and J by 0 bases, with 6 bases left in between. The DNA for the CDR3 is TGTGCCAGCAGTGAAGCCTACCGCTCCTACAATGAGCAGTTCTTC. Amino acid sequence: CASSEAYRSYNEQFF.

V is TRBV20-1 and J is TRBJ2-3; perhaps TRBD2 as D (6 bases). V was trimmed by 3 bases and J by 3 bases, leaving 16 bases between them. Germline V gene sequence: CDR1 DFQATT, CDR2 SNEGSKA (reference sequence). This CDR3 has 15 amino acids. The CDR3 nucleotides are TGCAGTGCTAGTTTTGGACTCAGCGGGACAGATACGCAGTATTTT. Its translation: CSASFGLSGTDTQYF.

V is TRBV7-9 and J is TRBJ1-2, with TRBD1 matching 9 bases. The germline gives CDR1 SEHNR, CDR2 FQNEAQ (reference sequence). The V gene end was trimmed by 4 bases and the J gene end by 7 bases; junction bases not matched to a gene: 4. This CDR3 comprises 13 residues. The CDR3 sequence is CASSSTGGSGYTF. The CDR3 DNA is TGTGCCAGCAGCTCGACAGGGGGTAGTGGCTACACCTTC. The entire variable domain, with the rest obtained from reference TRBV7-9 and TRBJ1-2, is as follows: DTGVSQNPRHKITKRGQNVTFRCDPISEHNRLYWYRQTLGQGPEFLTYFQNEAQLEKSRLLSDRFSAERPKGSFSTLEIQRTEQGDSAMYLCASSSTGGSGYTFGSGTRLTVV.